The 9 T cell receptor beta chains below were found in one sample sequenced in a study of blood T cell repertoires in COVID-19. Using immunoSEQ multiplex PCR, the repertoire was profiled, and TCRdb retains in-frame clones only, with some absent. Altogether about 170,000 clones are present, 70% to 85% being singletons, with the ten largest covering around a fifth. Sequenced material: PBMCs or T cells enriched from blood (not recorded which). Receptors were obtained from a woman in her sixties or seventies in a cohort exposed to, infected with or recovered from COVID-19 (not recorded which).

This sequence joins TRBV11-2 and TRBJ2-1, with 9 bases that match TRBD2. J was trimmed by 9 bases and V by 5 bases; bases with no gene match: 14. The CDR3 is made up of 16 amino acids. Germline CDR1 and CDR2: SGHAT and FQNNGV. CDR3 coding DNA: TGTGCCAGCAGCCGAGGGTGGGCTAGCGGGAAAGGTGAGCAGTTCTTC. Residues: CASSRGWASGKGEQFF. Based on the CDR3 plus reference TRBV11-2 and TRBJ2-1, the full variable domain is EAGVAQSPRYKIIEKRQSVAFWCNPISGHATLYWYQQILGQGPKLLIQFQNNGVVDDSQLPKDRFSAERLKGVDSTLKIQPAKLEDSAVYLCASSRGWASGKGEQFFGPGTRLTVL.

This clone was seen only once. The chain combines TRBV4-1 with TRBJ1-4; no firm D call. The germline CDR1 and CDR2 sequences are MGHRA and YSYEKL. The CDR3 runs 18 residues. Trimming took 0 bases from V and 0 from J, leaving 14 bases between them. In DNA, the CDR3 is TGCGCCAGCAGCCAAGACCCTACCTACAGTGCAACTAATGAAAAACTGTTTTTT. The encoded protein is CASSQDPTYSATNEKLFF.

This clone was picked up a small number of times. The V call is TRBV2, the J call TRBJ2-1; TRBD2 is a possible D gene (5 bases). Germline V gives CDR1 SNHLY, CDR2 FYNNEI. The length of the CDR3 is 14 residues. Trimming shortened V by 5 bases and J by 9 bases, and 17 bases separated the two germline ends. CDR3 amino acids: CASSTSIGVGEQFF. The CDR3 coding sequence is TGTGCCAGCAGTACTAGTATCGGGGTGGGTGAGCAGTTCTTC. The full variable domain, rest sourced from reference TRBV2 and TRBJ2-1, is EPEVTQTPSHQVTQMGQEVILRCVPISNHLYFYWYRQILGQKVEFLVSFYNNEISEKSEIFDDQFSVERPDGSNFTLKIRSTKLEDSAMYFCASSTSIGVGEQFFGPGTRLTVL.

The rearrangement joins TRBV7-2 to TRBJ2-7; 7 nucleotides line up with TRBD1. Germline values: CDR1 SGHTA, CDR2 FQGNSA. The junction had 10 bases not matched to a gene; V was cut back by 6 bases and J by 2 bases. The CDR3 sequence is 15 residues long. The CDR3 DNA sequence: TGTGCCAGCAGGGTTGCAAGCACAGGGGCCTACGAGCAGTACTTC. Translated, it gives CASRVASTGAYEQYF. The variable domain in full, completed from reference TRBV7-2 and TRBJ2-7, reads GAGVSQSPSNKVTEKGKDVELRCDPISGHTALYWYRQSLGQGLEFLIYFQGNSAPDKSGLPSDRFSAERTGGSVSTLTIQRTQQEDSAVYLCASRVASTGAYEQYFGPGTRLTVT.

This clone was counted a few times. The genes are TRBV6-5 and TRBJ1-6; 9 bases match TRBD1. This CDR3 has 15 residues. Germline-derived CDR1 and CDR2 are MNHEY and SVGAGI. V was clipped by 5 bases and J by 4 bases; unmatched bases: 3. The CDR3 spells CASSRDRAYNSPLHF. The DNA of the CDR3 is TGTGCCAGCAGTCGGGACAGGGCTTATAATTCACCCCTCCACTTT.

This clone was seen just once. The rearrangement links TRBV6-2 or TRBV6-3 to TRBJ1-3; possible D gene TRBD1, 6 bases. The CDR3 has 17 residues. Germline V gene data show CDR1 as MNHEY and CDR2 as SVGEGT. Trimming cost V 6 bases and J 0 bases, with 18 bases left between them. CDR3 DNA: TGTGCCAGCAGCAAAATCGGGACATCAGCCTCTGGAAACACCATATATTTT. Its protein product is CASSKIGTSASGNTIYF.

The CDR3 is CASRRQGRNEQFF. The CDR3 region has the DNA TGTGCCAGCAGACGACAGGGTAGGAATGAGCAGTTCTTC. The chain joins TRBV6-6 to TRBJ2-1; TRBD1 matches at 7 bases. Germline V gives CDR1 MNHNY, CDR2 SVGAGI (reference sequence). The CDR3 contains 13 residues. Unmatched junction bases numbered 6, after V lost 6 bases and J lost 7 bases.

The genes are TRBV5-6 and TRBJ2-7, with TRBD2 identical over 7 bases. Germline lookup yields CDR1 SGHDT and CDR2 YYEEEE. The junction had 8 bases not matched to a gene; V was cut back by 2 bases and J by 3 bases. The CDR3 consists of 15 residues. The CDR3 DNA is TGTGCCAGCAGCTTCACTAGACTAGCCCGCTACGAGCAGTACTTC. Encoded protein: CASSFTRLARYEQYF.

J is TRBJ2-1 and V is TRBV7-3, with a possible D match to TRBD2 (6 bases). V lost 4 bases, J lost 12 bases, and 13 bases lay in between. Germline CDR1 reads SGHTA; CDR2 reads FQGTGA. The CDR3 consists of 12 residues. CDR3: CASSSNEEGQFF. The CDR3 coding sequence is TGTGCCAGCAGCTCTAATGAGGAGGGGCAGTTCTTC.